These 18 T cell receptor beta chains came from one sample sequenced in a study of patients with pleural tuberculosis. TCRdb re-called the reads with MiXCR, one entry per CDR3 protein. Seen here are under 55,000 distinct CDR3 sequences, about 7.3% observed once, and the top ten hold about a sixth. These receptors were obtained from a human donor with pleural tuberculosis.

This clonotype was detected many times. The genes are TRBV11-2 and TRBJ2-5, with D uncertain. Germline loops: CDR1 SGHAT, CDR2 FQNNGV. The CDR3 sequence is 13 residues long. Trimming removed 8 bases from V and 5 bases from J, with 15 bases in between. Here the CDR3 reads CASGSRSQETQYF. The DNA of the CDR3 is TGTGCCAGCGGTTCTCGATCTCAGGAGACCCAGTACTTC.

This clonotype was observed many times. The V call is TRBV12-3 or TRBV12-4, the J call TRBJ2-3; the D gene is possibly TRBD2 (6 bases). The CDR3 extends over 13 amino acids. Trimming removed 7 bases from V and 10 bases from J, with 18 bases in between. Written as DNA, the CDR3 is TGTGCCAGCAATCTCGGGGCTAGCGCTGCGCAGTATTTT. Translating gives CASNLGASAAQYF.

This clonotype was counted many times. The CDR3 DNA sequence: TGCAGTGCTAGAGGGGGCAGGGCCAATGAGCAGTTCTTC. Amino acids: CSARGGRANEQFF. The chain is built from TRBV20-1 and TRBJ2-1, with TRBD1 as a possible D gene (5 bases). The CDR3 loop spans 13 amino acids. Germline-derived CDR1 and CDR2 are DFQATT and SNEGSKA (reference sequence). V lost 1 base and J 6 bases, leaving 10 bases between the germline ends.

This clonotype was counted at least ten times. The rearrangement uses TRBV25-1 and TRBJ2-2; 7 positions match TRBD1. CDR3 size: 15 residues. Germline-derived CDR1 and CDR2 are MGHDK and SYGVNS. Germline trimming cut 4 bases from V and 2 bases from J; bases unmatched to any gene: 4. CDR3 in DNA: TGTGCCAGCAGTGTGACAGGGAAAAACACCGGGGAGCTGTTTTTT. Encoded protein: CASSVTGKNTGELFF.

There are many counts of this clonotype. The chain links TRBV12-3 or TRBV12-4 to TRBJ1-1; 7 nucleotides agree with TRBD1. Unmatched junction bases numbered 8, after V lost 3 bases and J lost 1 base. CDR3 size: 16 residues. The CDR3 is CASSLNRGWGNTEAFF. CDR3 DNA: TGTGCCAGCAGTTTGAACAGGGGATGGGGGAACACTGAAGCTTTCTTT.

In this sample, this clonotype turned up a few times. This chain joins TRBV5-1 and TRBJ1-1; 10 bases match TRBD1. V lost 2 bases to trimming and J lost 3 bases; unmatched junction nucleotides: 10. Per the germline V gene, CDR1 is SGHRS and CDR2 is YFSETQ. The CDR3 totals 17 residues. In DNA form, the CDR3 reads TGCGCCAGCAGCTTTACCGGGACAGGGGCCCATGACACTGAAGCTTTCTTT. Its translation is CASSFTGTGAHDTEAFF.

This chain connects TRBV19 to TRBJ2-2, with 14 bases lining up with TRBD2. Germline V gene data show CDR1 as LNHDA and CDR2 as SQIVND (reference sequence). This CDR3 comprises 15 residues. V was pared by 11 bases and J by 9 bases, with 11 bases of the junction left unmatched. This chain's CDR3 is CAGRTSGRFHRELFF. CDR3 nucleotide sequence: TGTGCCGGACGGACTAGCGGGAGGTTCCACCGGGAGCTGTTTTTT.

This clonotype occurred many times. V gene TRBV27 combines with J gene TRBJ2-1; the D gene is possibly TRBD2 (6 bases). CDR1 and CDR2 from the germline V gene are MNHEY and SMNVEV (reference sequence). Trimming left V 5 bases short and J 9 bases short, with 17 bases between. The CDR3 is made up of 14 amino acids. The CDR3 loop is CASSGAGSSGEQFF. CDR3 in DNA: TGTGCCAGCAGTGGTGCGGGGTCGTCTGGTGAGCAGTTCTTC.

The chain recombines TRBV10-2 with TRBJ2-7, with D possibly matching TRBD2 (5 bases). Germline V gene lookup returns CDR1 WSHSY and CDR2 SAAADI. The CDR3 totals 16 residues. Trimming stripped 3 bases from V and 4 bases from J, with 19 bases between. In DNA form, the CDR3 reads TGCGCCAGCAGTGAATTGGAGGCGTCCGGAAAATACGAGCAGTACGTC. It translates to CASSELEASGKYEQYV.

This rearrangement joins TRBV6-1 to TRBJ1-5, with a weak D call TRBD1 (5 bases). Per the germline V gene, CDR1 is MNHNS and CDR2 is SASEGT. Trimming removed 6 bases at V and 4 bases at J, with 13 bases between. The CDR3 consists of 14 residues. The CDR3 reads CASSGGVMNQPQHF. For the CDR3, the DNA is TGTGCCAGCAGCGGGGGAGTGATGAATCAGCCCCAGCATTTT.

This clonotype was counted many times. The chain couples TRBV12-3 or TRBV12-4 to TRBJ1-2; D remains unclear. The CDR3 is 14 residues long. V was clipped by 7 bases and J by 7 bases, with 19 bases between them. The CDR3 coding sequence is TGTGCCAGCACCATAGACAATCGAGTATCTGGCTACACCTTC. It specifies CASTIDNRVSGYTF.

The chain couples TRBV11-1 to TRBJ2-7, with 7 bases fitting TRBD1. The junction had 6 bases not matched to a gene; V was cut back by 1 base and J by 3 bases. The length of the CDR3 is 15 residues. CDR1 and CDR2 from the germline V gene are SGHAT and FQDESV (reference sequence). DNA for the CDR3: TGTGCCAGCAGCTTAGGGGCAGGGGGTGGCTACGAGCAGTACGTC. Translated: CASSLGAGGGYEQYV.

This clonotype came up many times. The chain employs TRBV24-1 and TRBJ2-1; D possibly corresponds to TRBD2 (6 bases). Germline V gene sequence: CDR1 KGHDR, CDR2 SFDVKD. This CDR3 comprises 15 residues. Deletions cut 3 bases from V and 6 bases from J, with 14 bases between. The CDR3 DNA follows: TGTGCCACCAGTGATCCGGGGGTGTCTTCCAATGAGCAGTTCTTC. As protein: CATSDPGVSSNEQFF.

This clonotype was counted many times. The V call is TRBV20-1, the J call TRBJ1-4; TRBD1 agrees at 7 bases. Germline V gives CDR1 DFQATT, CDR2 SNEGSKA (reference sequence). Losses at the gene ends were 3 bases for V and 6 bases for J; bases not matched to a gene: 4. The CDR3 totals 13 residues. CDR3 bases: TGCAGTGCTAGCCGTACAGGGGATGAAAAACTGTTTTTT. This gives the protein CSASRTGDEKLFF.

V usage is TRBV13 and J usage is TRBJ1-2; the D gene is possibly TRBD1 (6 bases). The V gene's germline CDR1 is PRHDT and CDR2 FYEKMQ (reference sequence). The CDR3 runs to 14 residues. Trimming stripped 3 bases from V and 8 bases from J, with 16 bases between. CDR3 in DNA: TGTGCCAGCAGCTTCGTCCGGGGGGCGTGCGGCTACACCTTC. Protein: CASSFVRGACGYTF.

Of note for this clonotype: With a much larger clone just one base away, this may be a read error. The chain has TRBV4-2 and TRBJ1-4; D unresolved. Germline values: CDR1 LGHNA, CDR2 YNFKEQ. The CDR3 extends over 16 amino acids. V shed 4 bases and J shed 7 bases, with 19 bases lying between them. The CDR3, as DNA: TGTGCCAGCAGCCCAAGGCTAGGCGGAGGGAGTGAAAAACTGTTTTTT. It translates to CASSPRLGGGSEKLFF.

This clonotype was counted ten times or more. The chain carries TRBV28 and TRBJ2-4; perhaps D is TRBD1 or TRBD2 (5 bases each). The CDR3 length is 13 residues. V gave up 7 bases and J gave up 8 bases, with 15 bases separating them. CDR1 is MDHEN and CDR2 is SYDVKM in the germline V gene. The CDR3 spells CASTPGGIDIQYF. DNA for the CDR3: TGTGCCAGCACCCCTGGGGGTATAGACATTCAGTACTTC.

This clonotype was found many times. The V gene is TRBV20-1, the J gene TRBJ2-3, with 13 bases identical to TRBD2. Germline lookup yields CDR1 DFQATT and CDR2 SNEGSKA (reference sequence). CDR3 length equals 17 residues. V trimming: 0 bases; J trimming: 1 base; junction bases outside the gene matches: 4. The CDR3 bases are TGCAGTGCTAGAGATCAAGGACTAGCGGGAGGCACAGATACGCAGTATTTT. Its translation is CSARDQGLAGGTDTQYF.